The clone carrying this TCR beta chain was observed a handful of times. As yet, its antigen is unknown. Time point: patch test 1, 2 weeks after DPC sensitization. Treatment here: therapeutic diphenylcyclopropenone sensitization with weekly scalp DPC. Blood was drawn before each patch test was applied. Non-pregnant alopecia patients aged 18 to 70, suitable for DPC therapy. These data belong to a study of human T cells and chemical hapten exposure. Whole-study results and caveats: With regard to DPC sensitization, TCRs above 1 in 1000 frequency did not change.

The library labeled individual cDNA molecules by adding unique molecular identifiers to them. TCRdb called the RACE reads again in MiXCR, with one record for every CDR3 protein. The sample yields around 110,000 distinct CDR3 sequences, 12% seen once. Trimming shortened V by 2 bases and J by 1 base, and 9 bases separated the two germline ends. This CDR3 spans 15 amino acids. Per germline, CDR1 SEHNR and CDR2 FQNEAQ (reference sequence). The rearrangement links TRBV7-9 to TRBJ2-1; a possible D gene is TRBD1 (5 bases). Sequencing was performed on whole blood, taken in connection with sensitization to the hapten diphenylcyclopropenone (DPC). The origin of this receptor is a woman aged 45-65 years with alopecia areata. Some clones in this sample may be carry-over from other donors' samples. In DNA form, the CDR3 reads TGTGCCAGCAGCTTACCAGGGTCTTCCTACAATGAGCAGTTCTTC. Amino acids: CASSLPGSSYNEQFF.